This T cell receptor (beta chain) was captured by sequencing in a study of cytomegalovirus exposure and HLA in healthy donors. At the level of the study: Unique TCRs from HLA-typed donors, 70 million to 85 million of them, were held in an early data release.

Overall study findings and caveats: Analyzed later, most CMV-associated TCR beta chains appeared HLA-restricted.

A remark on this clone: Its specificity is not known.

V lost 0 bases to trimming and J lost 0 bases, with 13 bases between them. The CDR3 covers 16 residues. The germline V gene has CDR1 SGHKS and CDR2 YYEKEE (reference sequence). Researchers ran the PCR with 60 Vbeta and 13 Jbeta primers. Assay used: immunoSEQ multiplex PCR; TCRdb lists only in-frame clones, some missing. There are about 160,000 clones in the sample; approximately 79% occur only once, and roughly 2% lies in the top ten. The sequenced sample consisted of PBMCs. The sequence was collected from a man aged 35-49 years in good health and CMV-seronegative. V usage is TRBV5-5 and J usage is TRBJ2-7; no definite D call. CDR3: CASSLAATDPSYEQYF. The CDR3, as DNA: TGTGCCAGCAGCTTGGCCGCAACAGACCCCTCCTACGAGCAGTACTTC.